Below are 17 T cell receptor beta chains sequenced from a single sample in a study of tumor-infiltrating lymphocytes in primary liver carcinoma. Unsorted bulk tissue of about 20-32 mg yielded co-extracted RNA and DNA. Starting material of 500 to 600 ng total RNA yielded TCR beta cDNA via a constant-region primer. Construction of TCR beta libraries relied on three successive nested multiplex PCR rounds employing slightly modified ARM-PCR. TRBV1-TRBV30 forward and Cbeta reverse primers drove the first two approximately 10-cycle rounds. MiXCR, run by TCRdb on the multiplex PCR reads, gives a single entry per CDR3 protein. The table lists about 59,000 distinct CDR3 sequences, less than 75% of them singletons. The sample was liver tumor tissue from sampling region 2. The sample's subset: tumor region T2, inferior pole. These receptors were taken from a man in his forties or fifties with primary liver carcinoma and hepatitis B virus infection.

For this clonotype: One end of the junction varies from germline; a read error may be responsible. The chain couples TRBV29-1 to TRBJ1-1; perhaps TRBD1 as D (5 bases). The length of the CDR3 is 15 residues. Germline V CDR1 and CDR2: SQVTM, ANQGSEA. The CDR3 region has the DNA TGCAGCGTTTCCGCTGGGTGGGGCATGAACATTGAAGTTTTCTTT. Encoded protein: CSVSAGWGMNIEVFF.

The CDR3: CASSVVSCQETQYF. Written as DNA, the CDR3 is TGTGCCAGCAGCGTAGTATCATGCCAAGAGACCCAGTACTTC. This sequence joins TRBV11-2 and TRBJ2-5; D remains unclear. Trimming stripped 5 bases from V and 1 base from J, with 11 bases between. CDR3 length: 14 residues. The germline V gene has CDR1 SGHAT and CDR2 FQNNGV.

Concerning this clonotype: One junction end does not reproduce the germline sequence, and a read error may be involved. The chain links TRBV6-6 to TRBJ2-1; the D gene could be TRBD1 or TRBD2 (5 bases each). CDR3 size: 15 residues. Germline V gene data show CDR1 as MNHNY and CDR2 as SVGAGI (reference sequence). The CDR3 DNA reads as TGTGGCAGCAGTCATGGGACCTATGCCTTAGATGAGCAGTTCTTC. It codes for CGSSHGTYALDEQFF.

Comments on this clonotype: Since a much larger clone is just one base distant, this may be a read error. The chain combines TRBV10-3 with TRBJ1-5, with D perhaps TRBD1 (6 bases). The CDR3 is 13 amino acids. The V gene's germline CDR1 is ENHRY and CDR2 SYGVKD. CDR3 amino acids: CVISESTGQPQHF. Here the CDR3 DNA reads TGTGTCATCAGTGAGTCGACAGGTCAGCCCCAGCATTTT.

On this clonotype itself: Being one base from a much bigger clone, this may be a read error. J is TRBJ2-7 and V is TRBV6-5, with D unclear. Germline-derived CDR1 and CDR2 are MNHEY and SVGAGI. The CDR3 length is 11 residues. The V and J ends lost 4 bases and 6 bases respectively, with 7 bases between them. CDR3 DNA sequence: TGTGCCAGCAGTTCGTGTCGCGAGCAGTACTTC. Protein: CASSSCREQYF.

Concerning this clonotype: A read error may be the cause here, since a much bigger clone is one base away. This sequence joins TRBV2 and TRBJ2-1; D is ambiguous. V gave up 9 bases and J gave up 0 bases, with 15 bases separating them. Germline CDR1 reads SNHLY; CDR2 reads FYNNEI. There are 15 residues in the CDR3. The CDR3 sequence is CASSQDESSYNEQFF. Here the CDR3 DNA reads TGTGCCAGTAGTCAGGACGAAAGCTCCTACAATGAGCAGTTCTTC.

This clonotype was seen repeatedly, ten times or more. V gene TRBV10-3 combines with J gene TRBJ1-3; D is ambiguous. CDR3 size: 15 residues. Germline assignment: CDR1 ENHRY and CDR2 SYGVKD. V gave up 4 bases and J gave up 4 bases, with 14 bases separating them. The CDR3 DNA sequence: TGTGCCATCAGTGTATCTTTGGCCAGCGGAAACACCATATATTTT. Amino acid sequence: CAISVSLASGNTIYF.

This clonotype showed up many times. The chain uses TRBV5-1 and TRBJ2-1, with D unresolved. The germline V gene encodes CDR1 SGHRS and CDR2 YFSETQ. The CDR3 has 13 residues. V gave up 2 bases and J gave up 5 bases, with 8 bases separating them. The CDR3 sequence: CASSLGGDNEQFF. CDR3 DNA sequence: TGCGCCAGCAGCTTAGGTGGGGACAATGAGCAGTTCTTC.

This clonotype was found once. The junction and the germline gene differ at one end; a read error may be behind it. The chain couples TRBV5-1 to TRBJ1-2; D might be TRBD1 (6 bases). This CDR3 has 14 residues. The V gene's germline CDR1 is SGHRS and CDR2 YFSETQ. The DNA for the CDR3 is TGCGCCAGCAGCTTAGGCAGGGGACAACGTGGCTACAACTTC. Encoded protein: CASSLGRGQRGYNF.

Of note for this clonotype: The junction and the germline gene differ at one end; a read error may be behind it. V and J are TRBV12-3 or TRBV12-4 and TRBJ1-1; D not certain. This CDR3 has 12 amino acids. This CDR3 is CACRYATAEAFF. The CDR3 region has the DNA TGTGCCTGCAGGTATGCGACGGCTGAAGCTTTCTTT.

CDR3 coding DNA: TGTGCCAGCATCTACTCGACAGGGGACAAGCAGTACTTC. This translates into CASIYSTGDKQYF. The chain recombines TRBV6-5 with TRBJ2-7; 8 bases map to TRBD1. The CDR3 extends over 13 amino acids. Germline CDR1 reads MNHEY; CDR2 reads SVGAGI. With V trimmed by 7 bases and J by 8 bases, 10 bases remained unmatched.

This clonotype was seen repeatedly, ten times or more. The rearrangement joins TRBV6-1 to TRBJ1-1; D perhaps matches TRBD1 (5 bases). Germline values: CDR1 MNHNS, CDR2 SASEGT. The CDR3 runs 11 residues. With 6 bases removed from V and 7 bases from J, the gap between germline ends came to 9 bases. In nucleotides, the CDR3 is TGTGCCAGCAGATCGACAGTTGAAGCTTTCTTT. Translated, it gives CASRSTVEAFF.

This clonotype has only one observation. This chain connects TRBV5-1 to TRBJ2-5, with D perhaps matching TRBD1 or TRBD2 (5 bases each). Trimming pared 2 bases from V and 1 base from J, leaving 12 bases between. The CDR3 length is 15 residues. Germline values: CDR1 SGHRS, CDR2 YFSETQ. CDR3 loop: CASSLFGTGQETQYF. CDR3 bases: TGCGCCAGCAGCTTATTCGGGACCGGCCAAGAGACCCAGTACTTC.

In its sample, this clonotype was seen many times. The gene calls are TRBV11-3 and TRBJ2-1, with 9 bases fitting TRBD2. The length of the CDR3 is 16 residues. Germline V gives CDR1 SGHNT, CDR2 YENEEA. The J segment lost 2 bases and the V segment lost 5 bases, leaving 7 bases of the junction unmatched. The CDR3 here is CASSLISGRPYNEQFF. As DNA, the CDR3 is TGTGCCAGCAGCCTGATTAGCGGGAGACCCTACAATGAGCAGTTCTTC.

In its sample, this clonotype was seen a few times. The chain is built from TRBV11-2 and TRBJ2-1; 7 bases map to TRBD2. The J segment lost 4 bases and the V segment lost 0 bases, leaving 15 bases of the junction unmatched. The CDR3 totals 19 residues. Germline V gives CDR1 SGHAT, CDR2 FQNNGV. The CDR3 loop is CASSLDRRFSGTHYNEQFF. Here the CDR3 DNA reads TGTGCCAGCAGCTTAGATAGGCGATTCAGCGGGACCCATTACAATGAGCAGTTCTTC.

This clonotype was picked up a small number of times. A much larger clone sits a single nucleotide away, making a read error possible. CDR3 protein: CVSTLVKGDQPQHF. The DNA for the CDR3 is TGTGTCAGCACCCTGGTGAAAGGGGATCAGCCCCAGCATTTT. This rearrangement joins TRBV6-2 or TRBV6-3 to TRBJ1-5; D is possibly TRBD1 (5 bases). The CDR3 totals 14 residues. CDR1 and CDR2 from the germline V gene are MNHEY and SVGEGT.

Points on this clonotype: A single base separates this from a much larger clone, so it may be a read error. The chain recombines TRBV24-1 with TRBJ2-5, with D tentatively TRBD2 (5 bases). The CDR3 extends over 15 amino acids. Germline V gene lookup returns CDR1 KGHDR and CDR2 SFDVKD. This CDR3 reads CATSDYNNAGETEYF. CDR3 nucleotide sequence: TGTGCCACCAGTGATTATAACAACGCCGGGGAGACCGAGTACTTC.